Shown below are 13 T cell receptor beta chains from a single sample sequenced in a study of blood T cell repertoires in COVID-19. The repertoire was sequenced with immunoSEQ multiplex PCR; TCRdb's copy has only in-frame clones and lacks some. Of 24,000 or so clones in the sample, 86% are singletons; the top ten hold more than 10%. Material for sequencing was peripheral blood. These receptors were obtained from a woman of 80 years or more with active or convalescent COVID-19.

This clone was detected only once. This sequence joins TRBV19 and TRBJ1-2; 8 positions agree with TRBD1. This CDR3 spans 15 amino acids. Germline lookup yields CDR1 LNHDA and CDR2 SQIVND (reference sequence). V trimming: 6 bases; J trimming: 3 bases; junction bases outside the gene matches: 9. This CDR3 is CASSRQGFGDYGYTF. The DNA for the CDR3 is TGTGCCAGTAGCCGACAGGGGTTTGGGGACTATGGCTACACCTTC.

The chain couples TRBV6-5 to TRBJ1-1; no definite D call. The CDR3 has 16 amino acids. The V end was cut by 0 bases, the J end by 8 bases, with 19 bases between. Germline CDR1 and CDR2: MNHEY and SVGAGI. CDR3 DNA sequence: TGTGCCAGCAGTTACTCGAGCCTATTCGGGGAAGTAGAAGCTTTCTTT. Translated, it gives CASSYSSLFGEVEAFF.

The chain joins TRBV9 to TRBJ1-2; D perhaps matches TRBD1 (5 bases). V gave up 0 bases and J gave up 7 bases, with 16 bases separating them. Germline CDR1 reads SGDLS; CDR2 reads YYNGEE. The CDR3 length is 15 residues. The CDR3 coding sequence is TGTGCCAGCAGCGTAGTGGTCGGGGGGTCTGGTGGCTACACCTTC. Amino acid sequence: CASSVVVGGSGGYTF.

The DNA of the CDR3 is TGTGCCATCAAAACGGACAGGGGTCACGAGCAGTACTTC. Protein sequence: CAIKTDRGHEQYF. The J gene is TRBJ2-7, the V gene TRBV10-3, with 9 nucleotides matching TRBD1. After removal of 7 bases from V and 5 bases from J, the junction contained 6 bases not matched to a gene. Looked up from germline, CDR1 is ENHRY and CDR2 is SYGVKD. This CDR3 has 13 residues.

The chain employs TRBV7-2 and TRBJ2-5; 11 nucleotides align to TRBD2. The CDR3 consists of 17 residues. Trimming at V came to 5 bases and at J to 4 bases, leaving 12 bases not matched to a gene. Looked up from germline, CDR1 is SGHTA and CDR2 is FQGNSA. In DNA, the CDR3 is TGTGCCAGCAGCCCCCTCCTCCTAGCGGGGGGACGAGAGACCCAGTACTTC. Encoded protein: CASSPLLLAGGRETQYF.

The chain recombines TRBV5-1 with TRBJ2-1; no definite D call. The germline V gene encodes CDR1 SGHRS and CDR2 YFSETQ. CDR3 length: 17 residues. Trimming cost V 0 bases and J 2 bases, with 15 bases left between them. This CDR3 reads CASSLDSLAVTYNEQFF. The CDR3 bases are TGCGCCAGCAGCTTGGACTCATTGGCGGTCACCTACAATGAGCAGTTCTTC.

The CDR3 protein is CASSYYGSGNYNEQFF. DNA of the CDR3: TGTGCCAGCAGTTACTACGGTTCGGGGAACTACAATGAGCAGTTCTTC. The chain employs TRBV6-2 or TRBV6-3 and TRBJ2-1; D is perhaps TRBD2 (5 bases). Germline lookup yields CDR1 MNHEY and CDR2 SVGEGT. This CDR3 region has 16 residues. The V end was cut by 1 base, the J end by 3 bases, with 13 bases between.

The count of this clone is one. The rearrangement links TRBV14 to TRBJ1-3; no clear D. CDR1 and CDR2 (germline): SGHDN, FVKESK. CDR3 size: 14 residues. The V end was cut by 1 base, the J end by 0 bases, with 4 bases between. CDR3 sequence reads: CASSQATSGNTIYF. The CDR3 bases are TGTGCCAGCAGCCAAGCTACCTCTGGAAACACCATATATTTT.

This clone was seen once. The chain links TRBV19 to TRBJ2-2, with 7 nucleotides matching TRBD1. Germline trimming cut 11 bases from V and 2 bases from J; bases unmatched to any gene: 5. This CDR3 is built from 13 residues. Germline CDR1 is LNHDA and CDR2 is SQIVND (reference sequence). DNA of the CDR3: TGTGCCGGACGACAGGGCAACACCGGGGAGCTGTTTTTT. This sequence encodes CAGRQGNTGELFF. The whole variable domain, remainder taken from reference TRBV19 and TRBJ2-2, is DGGITQSPKYLFRKEGQNVTLSCEQNLNHDAMYWYRQDPGQGLRLIYYSQIVNDFQKGDIAEGYSVSREKKESFPLTVTSAQKNPTAFYLCAGRQGNTGELFFGEGSRLTVL.

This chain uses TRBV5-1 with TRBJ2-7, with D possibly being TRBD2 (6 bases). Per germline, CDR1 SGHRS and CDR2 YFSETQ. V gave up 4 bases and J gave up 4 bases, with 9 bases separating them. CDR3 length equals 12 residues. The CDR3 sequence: CASSPAGYEQYF. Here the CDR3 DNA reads TGCGCCAGCAGCCCGGCGGGGTACGAGCAGTACTTC.

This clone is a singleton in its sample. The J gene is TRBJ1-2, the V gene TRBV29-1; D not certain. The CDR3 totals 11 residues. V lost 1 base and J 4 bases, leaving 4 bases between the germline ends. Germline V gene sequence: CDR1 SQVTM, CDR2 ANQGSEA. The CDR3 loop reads CSVEVSYGYTF. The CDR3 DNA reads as TGCAGCGTTGAAGTCAGCTATGGCTACACCTTC. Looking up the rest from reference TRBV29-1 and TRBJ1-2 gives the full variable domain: SAVISQKPSRDICQRGTSLTIQCQVDSQVTMMFWYRQQPGQSLTLIATANQGSEATYESGFVIDKFPISRPNLTFSTLTVSNMSPEDSSIYLCSVEVSYGYTFGSGTRLTVV.

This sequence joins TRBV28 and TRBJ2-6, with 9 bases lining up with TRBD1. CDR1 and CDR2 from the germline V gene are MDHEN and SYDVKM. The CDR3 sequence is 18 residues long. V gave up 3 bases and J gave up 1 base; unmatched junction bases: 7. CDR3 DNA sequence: TGTGCCAGCAGTTTCCCGGGACAGGGAAGGTCTGGGGCCAACGTCCTGACTTTC. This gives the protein CASSFPGQGRSGANVLTF.

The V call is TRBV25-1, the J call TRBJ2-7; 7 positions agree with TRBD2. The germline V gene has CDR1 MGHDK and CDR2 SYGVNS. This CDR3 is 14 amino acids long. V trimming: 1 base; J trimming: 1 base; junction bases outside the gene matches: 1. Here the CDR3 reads CASSEWGGSYEQYF. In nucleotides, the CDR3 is TGTGCCAGCAGTGAATGGGGGGGGTCCTACGAGCAGTACTTC.